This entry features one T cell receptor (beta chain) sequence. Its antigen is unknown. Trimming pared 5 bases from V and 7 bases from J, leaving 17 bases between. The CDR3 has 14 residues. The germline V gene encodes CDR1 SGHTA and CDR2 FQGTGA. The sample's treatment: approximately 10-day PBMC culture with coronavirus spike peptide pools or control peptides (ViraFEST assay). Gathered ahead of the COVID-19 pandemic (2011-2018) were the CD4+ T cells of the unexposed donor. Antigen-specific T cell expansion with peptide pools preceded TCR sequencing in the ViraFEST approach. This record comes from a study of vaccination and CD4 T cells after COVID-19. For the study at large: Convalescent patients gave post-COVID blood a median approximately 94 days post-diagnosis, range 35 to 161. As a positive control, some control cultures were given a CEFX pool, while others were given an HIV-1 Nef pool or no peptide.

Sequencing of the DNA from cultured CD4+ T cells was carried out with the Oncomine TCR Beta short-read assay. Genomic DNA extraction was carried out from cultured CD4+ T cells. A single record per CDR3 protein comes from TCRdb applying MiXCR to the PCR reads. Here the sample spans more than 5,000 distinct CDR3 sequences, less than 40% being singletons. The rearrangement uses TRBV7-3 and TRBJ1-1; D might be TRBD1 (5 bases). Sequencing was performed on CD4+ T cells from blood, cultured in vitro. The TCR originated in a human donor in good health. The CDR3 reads CASSLTGVEGEAFF. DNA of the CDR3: TGTGCCAGCAGCCTCACAGGAGTGGAGGGTGAAGCTTTCTTT.